Listed below are T cell receptor beta chains from one sample, sequenced in a study of CD8+CD57+ T cells in acquired aplastic anemia. TCRdb independently ran MiXCR on the reads; one entry per CDR3 protein. The table records around 140,000 distinct CDR3 sequences, more than 35% of them present only once. Sequenced material: sorted CD4+, CD8+, or CD8+CD57+ T cells (not recorded which) from PBMCs. These receptor sequences come from a human donor in good health, serving as a control. The CDR3 runs from the conserved cysteine through the conserved F or W. The D gene is left open where the match is weak. Rows give clone size only sometimes, using once, few, many, or a class for an expanded clone.

j_gene: TRBJ1-1
d_gene: .
abundance: .
v_gene: TRBV2
CDR3aa: CASRKGGTEAFF
CDR3nt: TGTGCCAGCAGGAAGGGAGGGACTGAAGCTTTCTTT

j_gene: TRBJ1-2
d_gene: .
abundance: .
v_gene: TRBV7-8
CDR3aa: CASSLGGTGYTF
CDR3nt: TGTGCCAGCAGCTTAGGGGGGACCGGCTACACCTTC

j_gene: TRBJ2-4
d_gene: .
abundance: .
v_gene: TRBV20-1
CDR3aa: CSALTGRGIQYF
CDR3nt: TGCAGTGCTCTGACAGGCAGAGGCATTCAGTACTTC

j_gene: TRBJ2-7
d_gene: TRBD2
abundance: .
v_gene: TRBV29-1
CDR3aa: CSVRLAGGPYEQYF
CDR3nt: TGCAGCGTGCGCTTAGCGGGAGGGCCCTACGAGCAGTACTTC

j_gene: TRBJ1-1
d_gene: .
abundance: many
v_gene: TRBV29-1
CDR3aa: CSVEGTSRATEAFF
CDR3nt: TGCAGCGTCGAAGGTACATCAAGAGCCACTGAAGCTTTCTTT

j_gene: TRBJ2-2
d_gene: .
abundance: .
v_gene: TRBV7-9
CDR3aa: CASSFVQPTGELFF
CDR3nt: TGCGCCAGCAGCTTTGTTCAACCGACCGGGGAGCTGTTTTTT

j_gene: TRBJ1-1
d_gene: TRBD1
abundance: .
v_gene: TRBV5-1
CDR3aa: CASSLEPTGGMTEAFF
CDR3nt: TGCGCCAGCAGCTTGGAACCGACAGGGGGCATGACTGAAGCTTTCTTT

j_gene: TRBJ2-4
d_gene: .
abundance: few
v_gene: TRBV25-1
CDR3aa: CASRSGTKNIQYF
CDR3nt: TGTGCCAGCAGATCTGGGACCAAAAACATTCAGTACTTC

j_gene: TRBJ2-1
d_gene: .
abundance: many
v_gene: TRBV2
CDR3aa: CASSGFNEQFF
CDR3nt: TGTGCCAGCAGCGGATTCAATGAGCAGTTCTTC

j_gene: TRBJ1-3
d_gene: .
abundance: .
v_gene: TRBV18
CDR3aa: CASSPQPRVIGNTIYF
CDR3nt: TGTGCCAGCTCACCACAGCCCCGGGTTATTGGAAACACCATATATTTT

j_gene: TRBJ1-1
d_gene: TRBD1
abundance: many
v_gene: TRBV12-3/TRBV12-4
CDR3aa: CASSPDRVEAFF
CDR3nt: TGTGCCAGCAGCCCAGACAGGGTCGAGGCTTTCTTT

j_gene: TRBJ2-7
d_gene: TRBD2
abundance: few
v_gene: TRBV6-5
CDR3aa: CASSYRTSGGWSEQYF
CDR3nt: TGTGCCAGCAGTTACCGGACTAGCGGGGGGTGGAGCGAGCAGTACTTC

j_gene: TRBJ2-3
d_gene: TRBD2
abundance: many
v_gene: TRBV20-1
CDR3aa: CSASMADGGGTDTQYF
CDR3nt: TGCAGTGCTAGTATGGCCGACGGGGGGGGCACAGATACGCAGTATTTT

j_gene: TRBJ2-2
d_gene: .
abundance: .
v_gene: TRBV10-3
CDR3aa: CAISEYGTEGRNTGELFF
CDR3nt: TGTGCCATCAGTGAGTATGGTACAGAGGGCAGGAACACCGGGGAGCTGTTTTTT

j_gene: TRBJ2-5
d_gene: .
abundance: .
v_gene: TRBV6-1
CDR3aa: CASTGTSRETQYF
CDR3nt: TGTGCCAGCACTGGGACATCCAGAGAGACCCAGTACTTC

j_gene: TRBJ1-3
d_gene: .
abundance: .
v_gene: TRBV19
CDR3aa: CASSIAAMSGNTIYF
CDR3nt: TGTGCCAGTAGTATTGCCGCGATGTCTGGAAACACCATATATTTT

j_gene: TRBJ1-2
d_gene: .
abundance: .
v_gene: TRBV6-2/TRBV6-3
CDR3aa: CASTRGGERDGYTF
CDR3nt: TGTGCCAGCACCCGCGGGGGGGAGAGAGACGGCTACACCTTC

j_gene: TRBJ1-6
d_gene: .
abundance: .
v_gene: TRBV19
CDR3aa: CASRTGRGNSPLHF
CDR3nt: TGTGCCAGTCGGACGGGACGGGGGAATTCACCCCTCCACTTT

j_gene: TRBJ1-1
d_gene: .
abundance: .
v_gene: TRBV19
CDR3aa: CASSGSPNTEAFF
CDR3nt: TGTGCCAGTAGTGGGTCACCTAACACTGAAGCTTTCTTT

j_gene: TRBJ2-1
d_gene: TRBD2
abundance: .
v_gene: TRBV11-2
CDR3aa: CASSSGLARGSYNEQSF
CDR3nt: TGTGCCAGCAGCTCCGGACTAGCGAGGGGCTCCTACAATGAGCAGTCCTTC

j_gene: TRBJ2-2
d_gene: .
abundance: .
v_gene: TRBV20-1
CDR3aa: CSARMDPSDTGELFF
CDR3nt: TGCAGTGCTAGGATGGATCCGTCGGACACCGGGGAGCTGTTTTTT

j_gene: TRBJ2-1
d_gene: TRBD2
abundance: many
v_gene: TRBV9
CDR3aa: CASSVGLAGGHNEQFF
CDR3nt: TGTGCCAGCAGCGTGGGACTAGCGGGGGGGCACAATGAGCAGTTCTTC

j_gene: TRBJ2-5
d_gene: TRBD2
abundance: .
v_gene: TRBV2
CDR3aa: CASRPPGLASQETQYF
CDR3nt: TGTGCCAGCAGGCCTCCGGGACTAGCGAGTCAAGAGACCCAGTACTTC

j_gene: TRBJ1-5
d_gene: TRBD1
abundance: many
v_gene: TRBV20-1
CDR3aa: CSARALQGEKQPQHF
CDR3nt: TGCAGTGCTAGAGCGTTGCAGGGGGAGAAGCAGCCCCAGCATTTT